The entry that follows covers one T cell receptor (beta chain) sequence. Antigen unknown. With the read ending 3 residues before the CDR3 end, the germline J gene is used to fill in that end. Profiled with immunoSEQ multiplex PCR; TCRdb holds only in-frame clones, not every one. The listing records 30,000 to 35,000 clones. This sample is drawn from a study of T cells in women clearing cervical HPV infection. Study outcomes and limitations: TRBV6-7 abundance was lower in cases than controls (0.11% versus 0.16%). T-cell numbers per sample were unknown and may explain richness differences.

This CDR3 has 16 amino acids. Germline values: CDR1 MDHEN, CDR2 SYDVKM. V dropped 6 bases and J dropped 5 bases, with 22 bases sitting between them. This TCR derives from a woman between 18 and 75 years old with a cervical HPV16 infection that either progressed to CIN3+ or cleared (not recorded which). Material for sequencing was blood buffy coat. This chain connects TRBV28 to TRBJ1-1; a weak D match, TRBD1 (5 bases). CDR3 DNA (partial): TGTGCCAGCAGCCCAGACAGTCCTTTAATGGGGACTGAA. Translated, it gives CASSPDSPLMGTE. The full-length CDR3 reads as CASSPDSPLMGTEAFF.